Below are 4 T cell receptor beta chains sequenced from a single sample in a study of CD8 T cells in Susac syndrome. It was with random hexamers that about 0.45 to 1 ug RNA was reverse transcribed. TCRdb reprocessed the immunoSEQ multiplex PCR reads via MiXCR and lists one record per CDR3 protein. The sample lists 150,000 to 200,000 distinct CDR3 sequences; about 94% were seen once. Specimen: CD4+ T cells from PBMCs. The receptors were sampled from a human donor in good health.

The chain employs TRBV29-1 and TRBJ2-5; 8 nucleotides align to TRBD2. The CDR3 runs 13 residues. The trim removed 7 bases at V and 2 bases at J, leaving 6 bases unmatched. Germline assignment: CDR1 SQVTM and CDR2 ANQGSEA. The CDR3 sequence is CSGGGGLQETQYF. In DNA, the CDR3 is TGCAGCGGTGGCGGGGGGCTGCAAGAGACCCAGTACTTC.

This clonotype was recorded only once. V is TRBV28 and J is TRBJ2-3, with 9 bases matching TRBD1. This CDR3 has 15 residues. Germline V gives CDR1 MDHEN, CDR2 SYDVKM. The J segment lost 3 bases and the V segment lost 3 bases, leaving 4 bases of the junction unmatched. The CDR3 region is CASSFGQGWTDTQYF. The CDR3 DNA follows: TGTGCCAGCAGTTTTGGACAGGGGTGGACAGATACGCAGTATTTT.

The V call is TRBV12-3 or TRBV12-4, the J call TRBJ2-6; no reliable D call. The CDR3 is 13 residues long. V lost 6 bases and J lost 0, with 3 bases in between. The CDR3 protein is CASRDSGANVLTF. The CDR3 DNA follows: TGTGCCAGCAGGGACTCTGGGGCCAACGTCCTGACTTTC.

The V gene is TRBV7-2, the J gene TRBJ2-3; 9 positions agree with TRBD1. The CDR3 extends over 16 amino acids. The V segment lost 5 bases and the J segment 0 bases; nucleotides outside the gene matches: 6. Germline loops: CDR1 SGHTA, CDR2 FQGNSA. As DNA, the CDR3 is TGTGCCAGCAGCGAGGGACAGGGACCTAGCACAGATACGCAGTATTTT. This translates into CASSEGQGPSTDTQYF.